This entry lists 13 T cell receptor beta chains sequenced from one sample in a study of CD8 T cells in ankylosing spondylitis. TCRdb independently ran MiXCR on the 5' RACE reads; one entry per CDR3 protein. This sample has 200,000 to 250,000 distinct CDR3 sequences; about 10% occur once, and the top ten carry roughly 6.8%. The sample taken for sequencing was blood, either unsorted or a sorted T cell fraction (not recorded which). Receptors were obtained from a male donor with ankylosing spondylitis or in good health (not recorded which).

This clonotype showed up many times. The chain joins TRBV5-1 to TRBJ2-7; 10 bases are a match to TRBD1. The CDR3 extends over 14 amino acids. Germline CDR1 is SGHRS and CDR2 is YFSETQ. V trimming: 4 bases; J trimming: 5 bases; junction bases outside the gene matches: 6. The CDR3 here is CASSPGTGDHEQYF. The CDR3, as DNA: TGCGCCAGCAGCCCCGGGACAGGGGATCACGAGCAGTACTTC.

This clonotype was detected ten times or more. The chain combines TRBV20-1 with TRBJ1-5; 11 bases are a match to TRBD1. The trim removed 6 bases at V and 3 bases at J, leaving 10 bases unmatched. CDR1 is DFQATT and CDR2 is SNEGSKA in the germline V gene (reference sequence). This CDR3 is built from 16 residues. The CDR3: CSAVPGTGGDNQPQHF. CDR3 DNA: TGCAGTGCCGTCCCGGGGACAGGGGGAGACAATCAGCCCCAGCATTTT.

At least ten counts were recorded for this clonotype. The V and J genes are TRBV27 and TRBJ1-2; D not certain. The CDR3 totals 13 residues. V lost 5 bases and J 5 bases, leaving 12 bases between the germline ends. Germline V gene lookup returns CDR1 MNHEY and CDR2 SMNVEV (reference sequence). The CDR3 protein is CASSTGSWYGYTF. In nucleotides, the CDR3 is TGTGCCAGCAGTACGGGGTCTTGGTATGGCTACACCTTC.

This clonotype was recorded at least ten times. The chain couples TRBV18 to TRBJ2-7; D remains unclear. The V gene's germline CDR1 is KGHSH and CDR2 LQKENI. There are 16 residues in the CDR3. V lost 3 bases and J 2 bases, leaving 17 bases between the germline ends. The CDR3, as DNA: TGTGCCAGCTCACCGCAGCTCCTAGGCTACACCTACGAGCAGTACTTC. This sequence encodes CASSPQLLGYTYEQYF.

Here the CDR3 DNA reads TGTGCCAGCAGCAGGGAGGGGGCCTCCTACAATGAGCAGTTCTTC. Amino acids: CASSREGASYNEQFF. This chain joins TRBV3-1 and TRBJ2-1; D possibly matches TRBD1 or TRBD2 (7 bases each). Trimming stripped 5 bases from V and 0 bases from J, with 11 bases between. This CDR3 is built from 15 residues. Germline assignment: CDR1 LGHDT and CDR2 YNNKEL (reference sequence).

This clonotype was seen many times. The chain uses TRBV29-1 and TRBJ2-3, with 7 positions matching TRBD2. The V and J ends lost 5 bases and 2 bases, in that order; junction bases with no gene match: 7. The CDR3 sequence is 14 residues long. Per the germline V gene, CDR1 is SQVTM and CDR2 is ANQGSEA. The CDR3 region is CSVNLAANTDTQYF. Written as DNA, the CDR3 is TGCAGCGTTAATCTAGCGGCCAACACAGATACGCAGTATTTT.

The chain links TRBV11-2 to TRBJ2-3; D is possibly TRBD2 (5 bases). The ends were cut back, 6 bases at V and 6 bases at J, with 10 bases in the middle. The CDR3 spans 12 residues. CDR1 and CDR2 from the germline V gene are SGHAT and FQNNGV. The CDR3: CASRAPGDTQYF. The CDR3 bases are TGTGCCAGCAGGGCCCCGGGGGATACGCAGTATTTT.

DNA for the CDR3: TGTGCCAGCAGCCCAGACGGGGGGCCAGGGGCCAACGTCCTGACTTTC. This encodes CASSPDGGPGANVLTF. The chain is built from TRBV7-2 and TRBJ2-6; D might be TRBD2 (7 bases). The CDR3 is 16 amino acids. Trimming cost V 5 bases and J 4 bases, with 15 bases left between them. From germline, CDR1 is SGHTA and CDR2 FQGNSA.

This clonotype turned up a few times. The chain joins TRBV7-7 to TRBJ2-5; 10 bases agree with TRBD2. CDR1 SSHAT and CDR2 FNYEAQ come from the germline V gene (reference sequence). CDR3 length: 15 amino acids. Losses at the gene ends were 3 bases for V and 5 bases for J; bases not matched to a gene: 6. CDR3 sequence: CASSFRAGGLETQYF. CDR3 coding DNA: TGTGCCAGCAGCTTCAGAGCGGGGGGGTTGGAGACCCAGTACTTC.

V usage is TRBV6-5 and J usage is TRBJ2-3, with 7 bases aligning to TRBD1. The CDR3 is 17 residues long. Germline V lookup: CDR1 MNHEY, CDR2 SVGAGI. The V gene end was trimmed by 0 bases and the J gene end by 1 base; junction bases not matched to a gene: 7. The CDR3 DNA reads as TGTGCCAGCAGTTACTCGAAAGGGGGCGGGCGCACAGATACGCAGTATTTT. Its protein is CASSYSKGGGRTDTQYF.

Ten or more counts support this clonotype. V usage is TRBV5-1 and J usage is TRBJ1-1, with 8 bases matching TRBD1. The germline gives CDR1 SGHRS, CDR2 YFSETQ. The CDR3 is 16 residues long. The J segment lost 0 bases and the V segment lost 2 bases, leaving 6 bases of the junction unmatched. In DNA form, the CDR3 reads TGCGCCAGCAGCTTATGGGGACAGGAGATGAACACTGAAGCTTTCTTT. It specifies CASSLWGQEMNTEAFF.

The genes are TRBV4-1 and TRBJ1-5, with D possibly TRBD1 on 6 matching bases. CDR3 size: 17 residues. Between the trimmed V and J ends, which lost 3 bases and 4 bases, there was a span of 19 bases. Germline V CDR1 and CDR2: MGHRA, YSYEKL. CDR3 nucleotides: TGCGCCAGCAGCCAGGAGGGGGGGGGAAGGAAAAATCAGCCCCAGCATTTT. As protein: CASSQEGGGRKNQPQHF.

This clonotype was seen a few times. The V gene is TRBV12-3 or TRBV12-4, the J gene TRBJ2-7; TRBD1 is a possible D gene (5 bases). With 3 bases removed from V and 3 bases from J, the gap between germline ends came to 9 bases. The CDR3 is 13 residues long. The CDR3 protein is CASSFDRGYEQYF. The CDR3 DNA sequence: TGTGCCAGCAGTTTTGACAGAGGCTACGAGCAGTACTTC.